This T cell receptor beta chain derives from a study of T cell repertoires in cytomegalovirus infection. For the study at large: Epitope selection comprised recently identified HLA-C-restricted CMV epitopes and well-studied HLA-B-restricted CMV epitopes. Study-level findings and limits: There were carriers of CMV plus the relevant HLA, and cumulative public TCR beta family frequency identified them.

A single record per CDR3 protein comes from TCRdb applying MiXCR to the reads. The sample lists approximately 120,000 distinct CDR3 sequences, 25% to 35% occurring once. About this clonotype itself: Its specificity is not known.

The ends were cut back, 3 bases at V and 4 bases at J, with 6 bases in the middle. Germline loops: CDR1 SNHLY, CDR2 FYNNEI. The CDR3 is 12 amino acids. The V and J genes are TRBV2 and TRBJ1-2; D call uncertain. Source: CD8+ T cells from cultured PBMCs, taken from culture after CMV antigen stimulation. This receptor was identified in a human donor in good health (CMV status not recorded). Some clones in this sample may be carry-over from other donors' samples. The CDR3 reads CASSDFPYGYTF. The CDR3, as DNA: TGTGCCAGCAGTGATTTTCCCTATGGCTACACCTTC.